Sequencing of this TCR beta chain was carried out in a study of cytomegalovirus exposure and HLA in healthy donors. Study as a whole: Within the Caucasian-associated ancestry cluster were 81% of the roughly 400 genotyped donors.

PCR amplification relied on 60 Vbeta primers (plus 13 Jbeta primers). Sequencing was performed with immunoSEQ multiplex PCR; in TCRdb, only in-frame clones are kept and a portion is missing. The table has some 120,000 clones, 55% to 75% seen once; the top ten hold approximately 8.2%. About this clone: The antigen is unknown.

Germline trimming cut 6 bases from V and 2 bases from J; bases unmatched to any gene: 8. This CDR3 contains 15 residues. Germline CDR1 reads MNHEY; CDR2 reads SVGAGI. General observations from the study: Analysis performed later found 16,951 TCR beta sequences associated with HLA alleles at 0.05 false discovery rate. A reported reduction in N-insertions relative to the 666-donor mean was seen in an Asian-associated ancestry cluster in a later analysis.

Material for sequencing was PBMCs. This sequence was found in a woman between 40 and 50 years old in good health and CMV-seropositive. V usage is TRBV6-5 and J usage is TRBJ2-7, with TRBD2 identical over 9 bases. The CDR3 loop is CASSFSGGVTYEQYF. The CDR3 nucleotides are TGTGCCAGCAGCTTTAGCGGGGGAGTTACCTACGAGCAGTACTTC.